This TCR beta chain was sequenced in a study of control samples from healthy donors and cancer patients. The CDR3 loop spans 16 amino acids. Germline assignment: CDR1 SGHAT and CDR2 FQNNGV. Trimming cost V 2 bases and J 5 bases; bases outside gene matches: 4. Profiled with immunoSEQ multiplex PCR; TCRdb holds only in-frame clones, not every one. The table lists 130,000 or so clones, roughly 94% of them singletons. V usage is TRBV11-2 and J usage is TRBJ2-1; 12 bases agree with TRBD2. The TCR was taken from a man aged 40-49 years in good health. The sample consisted of blood. The CDR3 sequence: CASSLRLAGVNNEQFF. The CDR3 DNA reads TGTGCCAGCAGCTTAAGACTAGCGGGAGTTAACAATGAGCAGTTCTTC. Full variable domain (rest looked up from reference TRBV11-2 and TRBJ2-1): EAGVAQSPRYKIIEKRQSVAFWCNPISGHATLYWYQQILGQGPKLLIQFQNNGVVDDSQLPKDRFSAERLKGVDSTLKIQPAKLEDSAVYLCASSLRLAGVNNEQFFGPGTRLTVL.